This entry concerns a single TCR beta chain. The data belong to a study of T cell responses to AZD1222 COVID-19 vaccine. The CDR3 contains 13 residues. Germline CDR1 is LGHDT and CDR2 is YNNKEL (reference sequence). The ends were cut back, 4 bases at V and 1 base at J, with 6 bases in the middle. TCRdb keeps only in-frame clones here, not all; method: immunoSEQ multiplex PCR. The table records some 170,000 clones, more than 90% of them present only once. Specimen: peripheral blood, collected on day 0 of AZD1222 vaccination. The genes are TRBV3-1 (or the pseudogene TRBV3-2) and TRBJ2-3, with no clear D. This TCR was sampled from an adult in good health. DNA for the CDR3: TGTGCCAGCAGCCCCCCGGGCACAGATACGCAGTATTTT. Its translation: CASSPPGTDTQYF.